This TCR beta chain was documented in a study of blood T cells in healthy people across ages. General study points: The fall in TCR beta diversity per million T cells was roughly linear with age.

Together with a sample-barcoded 5' primer, a J-beta primer mix was included in a second PCR lasting about 7 to 11 cycles. TCRdb reprocessed the 5' RACE reads via MiXCR and lists one record per CDR3 protein. The sample has over 600,000 distinct CDR3 sequences, roughly three fifths seen once. Germline loops: CDR1 SGHNT, CDR2 YENEEA. CDR3 length: 17 amino acids. V trimming: 3 bases; J trimming: 6 bases; junction bases outside the gene matches: 13. Remarks on this clonotype: Antigen specificity is unknown.

Sequencing was done on a sample of blood. This chain joins TRBV11-3 and TRBJ1-2, with 10 bases matching TRBD1. This TCR was sampled from a man aged 35 to 55 in good health. The CDR3, as DNA: TGTGCCAGCAGCTTTGTAAGGACAGGGGGGACCCAAGATGGCTACACCTTC. Translated: CASSFVRTGGTQDGYTF.